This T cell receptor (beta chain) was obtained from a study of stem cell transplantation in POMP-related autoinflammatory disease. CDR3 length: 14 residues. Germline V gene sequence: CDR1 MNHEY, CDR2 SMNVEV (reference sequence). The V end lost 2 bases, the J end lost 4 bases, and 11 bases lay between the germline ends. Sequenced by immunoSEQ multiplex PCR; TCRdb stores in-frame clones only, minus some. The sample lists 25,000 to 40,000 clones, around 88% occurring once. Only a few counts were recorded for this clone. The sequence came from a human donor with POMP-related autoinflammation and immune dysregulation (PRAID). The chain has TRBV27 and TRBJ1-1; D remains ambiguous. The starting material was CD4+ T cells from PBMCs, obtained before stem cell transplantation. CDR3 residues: CASSLVGRGTEAFF. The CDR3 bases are TGTGCCAGCAGTTTAGTGGGTCGGGGCACTGAAGCTTTCTTT.